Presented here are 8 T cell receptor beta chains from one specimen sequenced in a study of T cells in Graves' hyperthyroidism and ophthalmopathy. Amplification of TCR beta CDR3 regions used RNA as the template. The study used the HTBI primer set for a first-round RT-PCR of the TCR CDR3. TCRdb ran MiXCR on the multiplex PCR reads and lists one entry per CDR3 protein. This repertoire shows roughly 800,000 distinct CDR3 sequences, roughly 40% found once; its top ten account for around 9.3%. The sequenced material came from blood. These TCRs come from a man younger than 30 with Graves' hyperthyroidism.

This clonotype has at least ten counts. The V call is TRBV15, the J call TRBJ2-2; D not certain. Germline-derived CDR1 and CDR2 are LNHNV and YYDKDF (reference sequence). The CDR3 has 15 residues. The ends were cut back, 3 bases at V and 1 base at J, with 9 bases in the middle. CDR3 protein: CATSRGDQNTGELFF. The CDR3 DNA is TGTGCCACCAGCAGGGGCGACCAGAACACCGGGGAGCTGTTTTTT.

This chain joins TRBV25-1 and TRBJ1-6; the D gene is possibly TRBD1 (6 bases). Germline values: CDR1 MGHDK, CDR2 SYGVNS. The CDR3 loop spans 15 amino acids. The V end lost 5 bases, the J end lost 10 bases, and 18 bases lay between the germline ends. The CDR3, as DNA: TGTGCCAGCAGTCCCTCGGACAGTGCCGAGTCACCCCTCCACTTT. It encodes CASSPSDSAESPLHF.

The CDR3 region is CSARSTGVVSYEQYF. In DNA form, the CDR3 reads TGCAGTGCTAGGTCAACAGGGGTCGTTTCCTACGAGCAGTACTTC. V gene TRBV20-1 combines with J gene TRBJ2-7; 7 bases match TRBD1. The V gene end was trimmed by 3 bases and the J gene end by 1 base; junction bases not matched to a gene: 9. This CDR3 spans 15 amino acids. The V gene's germline CDR1 is DFQATT and CDR2 SNEGSKA (reference sequence).

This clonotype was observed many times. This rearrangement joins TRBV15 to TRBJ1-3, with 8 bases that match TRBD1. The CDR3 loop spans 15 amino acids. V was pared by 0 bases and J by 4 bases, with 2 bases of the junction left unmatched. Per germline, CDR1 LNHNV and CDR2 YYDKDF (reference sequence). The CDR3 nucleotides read TGTGCCACCAGCAGAGATACAGGGGGAGGAAACACCATATATTTT. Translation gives CATSRDTGGGNTIYF. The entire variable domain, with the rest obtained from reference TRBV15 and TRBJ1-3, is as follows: DAMVIQNPRYQVTQFGKPVTLSCSQTLNHNVMYWYQQKSSQAPKLLFHYYDKDFNNEADTPDNFQSRRPNTSFCFLDIRSPGLGDTAMYLCATSRDTGGGNTIYFGEGSWLTVV.

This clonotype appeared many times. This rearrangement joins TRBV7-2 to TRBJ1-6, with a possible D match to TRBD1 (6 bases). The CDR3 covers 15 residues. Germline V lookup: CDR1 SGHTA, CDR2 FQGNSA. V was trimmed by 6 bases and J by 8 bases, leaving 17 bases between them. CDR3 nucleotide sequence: TGTGCCAGCAGTCGCGACTGGGGGCGTGATTCACCCCTCCACTTT. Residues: CASSRDWGRDSPLHF.

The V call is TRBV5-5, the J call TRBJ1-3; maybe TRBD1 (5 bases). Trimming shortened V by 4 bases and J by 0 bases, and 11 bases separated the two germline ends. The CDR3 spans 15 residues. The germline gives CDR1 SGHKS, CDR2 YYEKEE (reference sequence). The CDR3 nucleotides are TGTGCCAGCAGCATGTTGGGGGGCTCTGGAAACACCATATATTTT. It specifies CASSMLGGSGNTIYF. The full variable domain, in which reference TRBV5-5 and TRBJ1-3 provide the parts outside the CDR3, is DAGVTQSPTHLIKTRGQQVTLRCSPISGHKSVSWYQQVLGQGPQFIFQYYEKEERGRGNFPDRFSARQFPNYSSELNVNALLLGDSALYLCASSMLGGSGNTIYFGEGSWLTVV.

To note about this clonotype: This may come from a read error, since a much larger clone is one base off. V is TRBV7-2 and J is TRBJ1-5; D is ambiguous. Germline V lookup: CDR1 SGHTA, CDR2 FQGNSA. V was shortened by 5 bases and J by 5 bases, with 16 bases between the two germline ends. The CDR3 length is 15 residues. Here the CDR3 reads CASSPRYGLDQPQHF. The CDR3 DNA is TGTGCCAGCAGCCCCCGGTACGGTCTCGATCAGCCCCAGCATTTT.

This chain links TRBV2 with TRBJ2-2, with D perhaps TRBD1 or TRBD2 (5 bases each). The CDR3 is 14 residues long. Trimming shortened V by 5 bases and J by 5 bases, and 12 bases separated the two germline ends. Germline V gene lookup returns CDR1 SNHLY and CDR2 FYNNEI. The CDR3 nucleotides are TGTGCCAGCAGTTACTCGGGGCCGACCGGGGAGCTGTTTTTT. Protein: CASSYSGPTGELFF.